This TCR beta chain was obtained from a study of cytomegalovirus exposure and HLA in healthy donors. Findings and limits, study-wide: Generally TCR sequences proved uncommon, though certain public TCRs appeared in numerous donors. The study labeled more than 150 TCR beta chains cytomegalovirus-associated.

Sequenced by immunoSEQ multiplex PCR; TCRdb stores in-frame clones only, minus some. Of 220,000 or so clones in the sample, just over 90% are singletons; the top ten hold 0.85% to 1.2%. This CDR3 comprises 16 residues. The V and J ends lost 3 bases and 3 bases, in that order; junction bases with no gene match: 9. CDR1 is MDHEN, CDR2 SYDVKM, per germline. Separate from the roughly 700-subject first cohort was the approximately 110-subject validation cohort, to which the donors belonged. A note on this clone: Its cognate antigen is unknown.

Source material: PBMCs. The sequence derives from a woman aged 18-29 years in good health and CMV-seronegative. This chain links TRBV28 with TRBJ1-1; 8 bases are a match to TRBD1. In DNA, the CDR3 is TGTGCCAGCAGTTTGCTTGGACAGGGTGAGGACACTGAAGCTTTCTTT. The encoded protein is CASSLLGQGEDTEAFF.